This TCR beta chain derives from a study of neurological immune-mediated disorders (dated by TCRdb to about 2019). With regard to the full study: The study compared peripheral blood TCR-beta repertoires of HTLV-I-associated myelopathy (HAM/TSP) patients, multiple sclerosis patients and healthy controls using UMI-based sequencing. Longitudinal samples, technical triplicates and paired sorted CD4+ and CD8+ T-cell subsets, alongside PBMC samples, were included among the 106 TCR-beta libraries. The cohort included around 70 subjects: about 15 with HAM/TSP, approximately 35 with multiple sclerosis, and around 20 healthy controls.

Libraries from unsorted PBMCs were made from 2 million PBMCs kept in RNAlater at -80 degrees C until RNA extraction. Peripheral blood was subjected to Ficoll-Hypaque density gradient centrifugation to isolate PBMCs, which were then cryopreserved in liquid nitrogen. The paper's findings and limits, for the study overall: Expanded clones from different subjects shared no identical CDR3 amino acid sequences, which suggests that TCR-beta repertoires were private in all groups. The highest TCR clonal expansion was observed in HAM/TSP patients, whereas the lowest was observed in MS patients, even when compared with healthy controls.

Based on the germline V gene (reference sequence), the CDR1 and CDR2 sequences are LNHDA and SQIVND. V loses 0 bases at its end and J loses 3 bases; junction bases beyond the gene matches: 4. The CDR3 measures 15 amino acids from cysteine to phenylalanine. Only the CDR3 DNA stays, 45 bases, in frame from base 1. The sample holds many counts of this clonotype. What antigen it recognizes has not been identified. The record has no base qualities; no much larger clone is one base away. To synthesize cDNA, template-switch 5'RACE was performed with a primer carrying a 10-nucleotide random unique molecular identifier so that each TCR transcript was tagged. Each sequencing run produced over 160 million TCR-beta sequences covering 15-18 subjects. The RNeasy kit was used to extract total RNA. Using the KAPA Real-time Library Amplification kit, TCR-beta VDJ regions were amplified with primers for the TCR constant region and the 5'RACE anchor. A first PCR added sample indexes and Illumina adaptors, and a second PCR then raised library yield. After purification with Ampure beads, the TCR product of roughly 650 bp was size-selected on a 2% E-gel SizeSelection system. Before pooling, library quality was checked on a Bioanalyzer, concentration was measured with Qubit, and libraries were quantified with the Kapa Library Quantification kit. Paired-end 2 x 150 bp sequencing of the libraries was performed on an Illumina HiSeq 2500. To increase sequence diversity, about 25-31% phiX was spiked into each library pool. The authors' pipeline ran thus. Quality-filtered reads were processed with the UMI-based MiGEC pipeline, which removed over 75% of raw TCR sequences during error correction. VDJ genes were aligned to IMGT germline references, and each clonotype was defined by a unique CDR3 amino acid sequence together with V-J genes. Clonal expansion, Shannon diversity and CDR3 relatedness were evaluated with VDJtools (CalcPairwiseDistances, ClusterSamples), while phylogenetic trees were built in CLCbio workbench. Expanded clones were defined as having at least 8 unique UMIs, based on coefficient-of-variation modelling across technical triplicates. Using fastp at Q25 and MiXCR, TCRdb reprocessed the public reads and kept productive beta chains. Records with the same CDR3 protein are collapsed into one entry carrying the most frequent genes and DNA. These V and J calls originate from TCRdb's pipeline instead of the authors' own analysis. Across this sample there are about 46,000 distinct CDR3 sequences, with 9% to 12% seen only once. Roughly 5% of the sample is taken by the ten largest.

This clonotype was obtained from a man aged 65 to 85 with HTLV-1-associated myelopathy (HAM/TSP). Specimen: PBMCs. The chain links TRBV19 with TRBJ2-7; the junction holds 8 bases that match TRBD2. The CDR3 is CASSIDTGLGYEQYF. The nucleotides are TGTGCCAGTAGTATAGATACGGGACTAGGCTACGAGCAGTACTTC.